This T cell receptor beta chain was identified in a study of cytomegalovirus exposure and HLA in healthy donors. General observations from the study: Most TCR beta V segments were productive about 90% or about 30% of the time in an earlier analysis. Associated with cytomegalovirus, according to the listing, were approximately 160 TCR beta chains. CMV serostatus was the sole immune exposure information available.

Vbeta (60) and Jbeta (13) primers were used in the PCR. Profiling relied on immunoSEQ multiplex PCR, and the TCRdb table lists in-frame clones only, not all of them. The repertoire includes 85,000 to 110,000 clones, roughly 80% of them detected once, and approximately 4.3% sits in the top ten. Details on this clone: Antigen unknown.

The germline V gene encodes CDR1 MNHEY and CDR2 SVGAGI. Trimming shortened V by 5 bases and J by 6 bases, and 13 bases separated the two germline ends. CDR3 length: 14 amino acids. This TCR was recovered from a man between 45 and 60 years old in good health and CMV-seropositive. The sample comprised PBMCs. This sequence joins TRBV6-5 and TRBJ2-2, with D uncertain. The CDR3, as DNA: TGTGCCAGCAGTCCGAACAGCATGGCCGGGGAGCTGTTTTTT. Its translation is CASSPNSMAGELFF.